These 25 T cell receptor beta chains originate from one sample sequenced in a study of OX40 agonist ivuxolimab in advanced cancers. Assay used: immunoSEQ multiplex PCR; TCRdb lists only in-frame clones, some missing. The data show about 38,000 clones, nearly 90% seen once. The sample was CD4+ or CD8+ T cells sorted from blood, taken in a trial of the OX40 agonist ivuxolimab. The receptor source for this set is an adult with an advanced solid tumor such as melanoma, head and neck, liver or kidney cancer.

The chain uses TRBV16 and TRBJ2-2; 9 positions match TRBD2. The CDR3 totals 17 residues. V trimming: 0 bases; J trimming: 0 bases; junction bases outside the gene matches: 2. In germline, CDR1 is KGHSY, CDR2 FQNENV. In DNA, the CDR3 is TGTGCCAGCAGCCAATCTCCTAGCGGGGCGAACACCGGGGAGCTGTTTTTT. This encodes CASSQSPSGANTGELFF.

This chain uses TRBV30 with TRBJ1-2; a possible D gene is TRBD1 (5 bases). Germline CDR1 is GTSNPN and CDR2 is SVGIG (reference sequence). The CDR3 extends over 11 amino acids. The V end lost 8 bases, the J end lost 8 bases, and 15 bases lay between the germline ends. The DNA for the CDR3 is TGTGCCGGGGGTTGGGGGTTCGGCTACACCTTC. Protein sequence: CAGGWGFGYTF.

Judged by abundance, this clone is medium-sized. The chain couples TRBV19 to TRBJ1-4; D may be TRBD1 (6 bases). The germline V gene has CDR1 LNHDA and CDR2 SQIVND (reference sequence). Trimming took off 3 bases at V and 8 bases at J, with 10 bases between the two ends. This CDR3 comprises 13 residues. The CDR3 reads CASSITTGEKLFF. The CDR3 nucleotides read TGTGCCAGTAGTATCACCACAGGGGAAAAACTGTTTTTT.

A remark on this clone: Other DNA sequences in the same sample also yield this CDR3. V gene TRBV4-1 combines with J gene TRBJ1-2, with D possibly being TRBD1 (6 bases). The germline V and J ends were trimmed by 0 bases and 4 bases, with 12 bases remaining between them. This CDR3 contains 15 residues. The germline CDR1 and CDR2 sequences are MGHRA and YSYEKL. DNA for the CDR3: TGCGCCAGCAGCCAAGATCGTACGGGGGCCTATGGCTACACCTTC. Translation gives CASSQDRTGAYGYTF.

The chain has TRBV4-3 and TRBJ2-5, with 11 bases that match TRBD1. The CDR3 covers 16 residues. The germline V gene has CDR1 LGHNA and CDR2 YSLEER. V was pared by 2 bases and J by 5 bases, with 7 bases of the junction left unmatched. The CDR3: CASSQLGQGAVETQYF. The CDR3 region has the DNA TGCGCCAGCAGCCAACTCGGACAGGGGGCTGTTGAGACCCAGTACTTC.

V gene TRBV9 combines with J gene TRBJ2-7; D might be TRBD2 (7 bases). Germline lookup yields CDR1 SGDLS and CDR2 YYNGEE. The CDR3 is 13 residues long. The V gene lost 1 base and the J gene lost 6 bases, with 11 bases spanning the gap. The CDR3 nucleotides are TGTGCCAGCAGCGTAAGGGGGGGCGGCGAGCAGTACTTC. Amino acid sequence: CASSVRGGGEQYF.

The rearrangement uses TRBV7-2 and TRBJ2-4, with TRBD1 matching 9 bases. CDR1 is SGHTA, CDR2 FQGNSA, per germline. This CDR3 has 14 amino acids. V shed 7 bases and J 11 bases; nucleotides not matched to a gene: 12. The CDR3 DNA reads as TGTGCCAGCACCCAGAGTCGGGACAGGGCCGTTCAGTACTTC. Protein sequence: CASTQSRDRAVQYF.

The V and J genes are TRBV10-2 and TRBJ2-7; D is possibly TRBD2 (5 bases). The CDR3 covers 14 residues. The germline CDR1 and CDR2 sequences are WSHSY and SAAADI. V shed 11 bases and J shed 1 base, with 18 bases lying between them. The CDR3 here is CAVAGHSQSYEQYF. For the CDR3, the DNA is TGCGCCGTGGCGGGTCACTCGCAATCCTACGAGCAGTACTTC.

The rearrangement joins TRBV6-6 to TRBJ2-4, with TRBD2 identical over 10 bases. Unmatched junction bases numbered 4, after V lost 0 bases and J lost 8 bases. Germline assignment: CDR1 MNHNY and CDR2 SVGAGI (reference sequence). The CDR3 totals 15 residues. CDR3 nucleotide sequence: TGTGCCAGCAGTTACTCCTCTAGCGGGGGAGACATTCAGTACTTC. Its protein product is CASSYSSSGGDIQYF.

Written as DNA, the CDR3 is TGTGCCAGCAGTTTGGACAGGGGGCCAGATACGCAGTATTTT. Translated: CASSLDRGPDTQYF. The rearrangement joins TRBV28 to TRBJ2-3; 11 bases match TRBD1. The CDR3 extends over 14 amino acids. J gave up 4 bases and V 3 bases, and 0 bases lay outside the gene matches. Per the germline V gene, CDR1 is MDHEN and CDR2 is SYDVKM.

This chain joins TRBV9 and TRBJ2-5; 10 nucleotides match TRBD2. Trimming cost V 0 bases and J 5 bases; bases outside gene matches: 4. The germline V gene has CDR1 SGDLS and CDR2 YYNGEE. This CDR3 spans 15 amino acids. The chain's CDR3 is CASSVGGLAMETQYF. The CDR3 coding sequence is TGTGCCAGCAGCGTAGGGGGACTAGCGATGGAGACCCAGTACTTC.

This chain joins TRBV5-4 and TRBJ2-3; 7 nucleotides line up with TRBD2. CDR3 length equals 15 residues. The ends lost 1 base at V and 1 base at J; junction bases unmatched: 3. Germline CDR1 reads SGHNT; CDR2 reads YYREEE (reference sequence). CDR3: CASSLSAGGTDTQYF. As DNA, the CDR3 is TGTGCCAGCAGCTTGTCGGCGGGGGGCACAGATACGCAGTATTTT.

Here the CDR3 DNA reads TGTGCTAGCAGCAACACAGATACGCAGTATTTT. Translating gives CASSNTDTQYF. The chain uses TRBV12-5 and TRBJ2-3; D ambiguous. The germline gives CDR1 LGHNT, CDR2 FRNRAP. V gave up 9 bases and J gave up 2 bases, with 6 bases separating them. CDR3 size: 11 residues. Supplemented by reference TRBV12-5 and TRBJ2-3, the full variable domain reads DARVTQTPRHKVTEMGQEVTMRCQPILGHNTVFWYRQTMMQGLELLAYFRNRAPLDDSGMPKDRFSAEMPDATLATLKIQPSEPRDSAVYFCASSNTDTQYFGPGTRLTVL.

The V gene is TRBV18, the J gene TRBJ1-1; 7 positions agree with TRBD1. CDR1 KGHSH and CDR2 LQKENI come from the germline V gene. The V and J ends lost 3 bases and 3 bases, in that order; junction bases with no gene match: 7. This CDR3 is 15 amino acids long. The CDR3: CASSPPGGRDTEAFF. The CDR3 DNA reads TGTGCCAGCTCACCGCCAGGGGGAAGGGACACTGAAGCTTTCTTT.

The V and J genes are TRBV11-2 and TRBJ2-1; D could derive from TRBD1 or TRBD2 (5 bases each). Trimming took off 9 bases at V and 8 bases at J, with 20 bases between the two ends. The CDR3 contains 14 residues. CDR1 is SGHAT, CDR2 FQNNGV, per germline. DNA of the CDR3: TGTGCCAGTGACCTGGGGACGGAGTATGATGAGCAGTTCTTC. This sequence encodes CASDLGTEYDEQFF.

This clone came up a few times. V gene TRBV2 combines with J gene TRBJ2-1; TRBD2 aligns across 13 bases. Germline lookup yields CDR1 SNHLY and CDR2 FYNNEI. CDR3 size: 16 residues. V shed 5 bases and J 8 bases; nucleotides not matched to a gene: 9. CDR3 loop: CASSPLLAGGSDEQFF. In nucleotides, the CDR3 is TGTGCCAGCAGTCCCCTACTAGCGGGGGGGTCTGATGAGCAGTTCTTC. The whole variable domain, remainder taken from reference TRBV2 and TRBJ2-1, is EPEVTQTPSHQVTQMGQEVILRCVPISNHLYFYWYRQILGQKVEFLVSFYNNEISEKSEIFDDQFSVERPDGSNFTLKIRSTKLEDSAMYFCASSPLLAGGSDEQFFGPGTRLTVL.

The chain combines TRBV19 with TRBJ2-7, with 7 bases identical to TRBD1. V was pared by 5 bases and J by 3 bases, with 7 bases of the junction left unmatched. In germline, CDR1 is LNHDA, CDR2 SQIVND (reference sequence). The CDR3 contains 14 residues. The CDR3 DNA is TGTGCCAGTAGTGCCCGGGACAGCTACTACGAGCAGTACTTC. Protein sequence: CASSARDSYYEQYF.

The V gene is TRBV9, the J gene TRBJ2-7, with 9 bases identical to TRBD1. V lost 4 bases and J lost 2; bases outside the gene matches: 7. Germline CDR1 SGDLS, CDR2 YYNGEE. The length of the CDR3 is 15 residues. In nucleotides, the CDR3 is TGTGCCAGCAGCCCCGGGACAGGGATCCCCTACGAGCAGTACTTC. Translating it yields CASSPGTGIPYEQYF.

The chain links TRBV6-1 to TRBJ2-7, with D tentatively TRBD1 or TRBD2 (5 bases each). Trimming pared 2 bases from V and 2 bases from J, leaving 19 bases between. This CDR3 region has 17 residues. Germline CDR1 and CDR2: MNHNS and SASEGT. The CDR3 sequence is CASSETIRDLMTYEQYF. The CDR3 nucleotides are TGTGCCAGCAGTGAAACGATTCGGGACCTAATGACCTACGAGCAGTACTTC.

The CDR3 spells CASKTGEAGELFF. The CDR3, as DNA: TGTGCCAGCAAGACAGGGGAGGCCGGGGAGCTGTTTTTT. This chain joins TRBV11-3 and TRBJ2-2, with TRBD1 identical over 8 bases. The CDR3 sequence is 13 residues long. Per germline, CDR1 SGHNT and CDR2 YENEEA. After removal of 7 bases from V and 6 bases from J, the junction contained 4 bases not matched to a gene.

The rearrangement links TRBV6-6 to TRBJ1-1; D remains unclear. The CDR3 sequence is 12 residues long. Germline assignment: CDR1 MNHNY and CDR2 SVGAGI (reference sequence). V was clipped by 6 bases and J by 4 bases, with 9 bases between them. The CDR3 is CASRSSGTEAFF. The CDR3 DNA reads TGTGCCAGCAGGTCCAGTGGCACTGAAGCTTTCTTT.

The chain links TRBV4-3 to TRBJ1-5; D is ambiguous. The CDR3 has 15 amino acids. CDR1 LGHNA and CDR2 YSLEER come from the germline V gene. Trimming took 1 base from V and 4 from J, leaving 11 bases between them. CDR3 sequence: CASSQAYGPNQPQHF. CDR3 sequence (DNA): TGCGCCAGCAGCCAAGCCTATGGCCCGAATCAGCCCCAGCATTTT.

The V and J genes are TRBV7-2 and TRBJ2-7; TRBD1 matches 10 bases. After removal of 1 base from V and 3 bases from J, the junction contained 9 bases not matched to a gene. Germline V gene sequence: CDR1 SGHTA, CDR2 FQGNSA. The length of the CDR3 is 17 residues. CDR3 loop: CASSLGAGQGRVYEQYF. The CDR3, as DNA: TGTGCCAGCAGCTTAGGAGCGGGACAGGGGAGGGTCTACGAGCAGTACTTC.

This clone was picked up one time. The chain links TRBV27 to TRBJ2-3, with a possible D match to TRBD1 (5 bases). Germline V gives CDR1 MNHEY, CDR2 SMNVEV (reference sequence). Trimming shortened V by 6 bases and J by 0 bases, and 19 bases separated the two germline ends. The CDR3 has 17 amino acids. The CDR3 sequence is CASSGFQDKRSTDTQYF. CDR3 nucleotide sequence: TGTGCCAGCAGCGGATTCCAGGACAAACGGAGCACAGATACGCAGTATTTT.

This chain uses TRBV6-5 with TRBJ2-2, with unresolved D. Per germline, CDR1 MNHEY and CDR2 SVGAGI. The CDR3 is made up of 14 amino acids. The germline V and J ends were trimmed by 6 bases and 5 bases, with 13 bases remaining between them. The CDR3 sequence is CASSPSPATGELFF. The CDR3, as DNA: TGTGCCAGCAGCCCGAGTCCGGCGACCGGGGAGCTGTTTTTT.